This TCR beta chain was obtained from a study of PD-L1 blockade in urothelial cancer listed by TCRdb under 2017. For the study in its entirety: Every patient began therapy in the mid-2010s and was given atezolizumab 1,200 mg intravenously every 3 weeks. Twenty-five of 29 patients were identified as males with urothelial cancer of bladder origin, and a prior smoking history was reported by 18 of 29 patients. Patients had an ECOG performance status of 0 or 1 and had received between 0 and 3 prior chemotherapy regimens. Blood samples were analyzed at 3 weeks after treatment start (second dose) and at 6 weeks after treatment start. Blood samples yielded a median of about 150,000 T cells and roughly 80,000 unique TCRs, with median clonality 0.080. An exploratory multi-omic analysis was conducted of the somatic, immune and clinical correlates of response to PD-L1 blockade with atezolizumab in urothelial cancer. Pretreatment tumor samples and matched peripheral blood, collected serially before and after atezolizumab treatment, underwent TCR sequencing. Durable clinical benefit meant progression-free survival longer than 6 months, and TCR features were also tested against progression-free and overall survival. In the same patients, pretreatment tumors underwent whole exome sequencing and RNA sequencing in addition to TCR sequencing. Durable clinical benefit was achieved by nine patients and was not achieved by 20 patients. Just over 28 patients had pretreatment blood TCR-seq, approximately 24 had at least one posttreatment blood collection, and approximately 24 had tumor TCR-seq. The research as a whole found: A pretreatment peripheral blood TCR clonality below the median was linked to improved progression-free and overall survival. At 3 weeks after the start of treatment, tumor-associated TCR clones in peripheral blood had expanded more in patients with durable benefit (n ≈ 20, p = 0.022). Small sample size (n of about 30) and many exploratory analyses mean the results are intended to be hypothesis-generating.

A cohort of approximately 31 patients with locally advanced or metastatic urothelial carcinoma, treated at Memorial Sloan Kettering on a trial protocol, was included. Peripheral blood mononuclear cells were collected from each patient pretreatment and during treatment, giving between 1 and 8 total time points per patient. The Qiagen DNeasy Blood extraction kit was used to purify genomic DNA from total PBMCs and tumor samples. PBMCs were collected pretreatment and during treatment, and were isolated and stored as previously described. Each PCR received spiked-in synthetic TCR analog templates so that absolute template abundance could be estimated from read counts. The immunoSEQ assay was used to amplify TCRbeta CDR3 regions from genomic DNA with bias-controlled V and J gene primers. Sequencing of rearranged TCRbeta segments was done at approximately 20X coverage. The authors processed their data as follows. Clustering was used to correct sequencing errors, and CDR3s were annotated against IMGT to assign V, D and J genes. Downstream analyses used only productive TCRbeta rearrangements, leaving out any out-of-frame or stop-codon sequences. Clonality was calculated as one minus the Shannon entropy normalized by the log of the number of unique productive sequences. Fisher's exact test with Benjamini-Hochberg correction, using a cutoff of adjusted p below 0.01, was how clones that differed between time points or between blood and tumor were identified. TCRdb stores this immuneACCESS table with in-frame sequences only. Part of the clones is absent; in the studies checked, under half of the shortfall reflects unresolved V genes, and no reason is known for the rest. Clonal size and the V and J genes are those of that table, whereas D and trimming came from the DNA. The sample table contains about 45,000 clones; only one count was recorded for around 90% of them. The ten largest make up 14% of the sample.

Concerning this clone: There is no known antigen for this receptor. Base qualities are missing; no much larger clone stands one base away.

The sequence derives from a woman aged 60-70 years with urothelial cancer. Material: PBMCs, obtained around atezolizumab (anti-PD-L1) treatment.

The DNA sequence is as follows: TGCGCCAGCAGCTTGATACAGGGTGGCACCGGGGAGCTGTTTTTT. Its coded protein is CASSLIQGGTGELFF. The chain is encoded by TRBV5-1 joined to TRBJ2-2, with a weak D call of TRBD1 (6 bases match). The junction carries 11 bases between V and J, which are trimmed by 1 base and 4 bases respectively. For CDR1 and CDR2, the germline V gene lists SGHRS and YFSETQ. The CDR3 runs 15 residues from the cysteine to the phenylalanine. Only the CDR3 part of the read is kept: 45 bases, read in frame from the first base.